This T cell receptor (beta chain) derives from a study of cytomegalovirus exposure and HLA in healthy donors. Study results and limitations: There was a cluster of highly shared sequence variants that was likely a sequencing artifact. TCR beta chains numbering 164 were designated cytomegalovirus-associated. A few CMV-associated chains were confirmed in vitro to be specific for CMV antigens.

The length of the CDR3 is 17 residues. Germline V gene lookup returns CDR1 LNHDA and CDR2 SQIVND (reference sequence). V gave up 5 bases and J gave up 2 bases; unmatched junction bases: 8. With respect to this clone: The antigen remains unidentified.

The PCR made use of 60 Vbeta and 13 Jbeta primers. The repertoire was sequenced with immunoSEQ multiplex PCR; TCRdb's copy has only in-frame clones and lacks some. The sample includes roughly 100,000 clones, roughly 80% seen only once; the top ten take roughly 9.3%. Sequences were obtained from PBMCs. V is TRBV19 and J is TRBJ2-1; the match to TRBD2 covers 11 bases. The receptor was derived from a male donor in good health and CMV-seropositive. As DNA, the CDR3 is TGTGCCAGTAGTGCCCATGCTAGCGGGAGGACCTACAATGAGCAGTTCTTC. Its translation: CASSAHASGRTYNEQFF.